The 31 T cell receptor beta chains below all came from one sample that was sequenced in a study of T-cell memory formation after mild COVID-19. MiXCR, run by TCRdb on the 5' RACE reads, gives a single entry per CDR3 protein. The repertoire holds roughly 52,000 distinct CDR3 sequences, with more than 8% as singletons. Sequenced material: PBMCs or a T cell subset sorted from them (not recorded which). The receptors stem from a man aged 18-30 years who had mild COVID-19 (a few samples of this study predate the infection). Cell type and time point are not known.

This clonotype has just a few counts. This chain uses TRBV29-1 with TRBJ1-1; no clear D gene. The germline gives CDR1 SQVTM, CDR2 ANQGSEA. With 1 base removed from V and 4 bases from J, the gap between germline ends came to 10 bases. The CDR3 is made up of 13 amino acids. The CDR3 sequence is CSVEGVEGTEAFF. CDR3 nucleotide sequence: TGCAGCGTTGAAGGGGTCGAGGGCACTGAAGCTTTCTTT. Full variable domain (outside the CDR3, taken from reference TRBV29-1 and TRBJ1-1): SAVISQKPSRDICQRGTSLTIQCQVDSQVTMMFWYRQQPGQSLTLIATANQGSEATYESGFVIDKFPISRPNLTFSTLTVSNMSPEDSSIYLCSVEGVEGTEAFFGQGTRLTVV.

The chain has TRBV20-1 and TRBJ1-4; tentative D call: TRBD1 (5 bases). Germline V CDR1 and CDR2: DFQATT, SNEGSKA (reference sequence). Trimming left V 5 bases short and J 4 bases short, with 17 bases between. CDR3 size: 15 residues. Here the CDR3 reads CSAPGRTEFNEKLFF. The CDR3 bases are TGCAGTGCTCCGGGGCGAACGGAATTTAATGAAAAACTGTTTTTT.

This clonotype was detected a few times. The rearrangement joins TRBV12-3 or TRBV12-4 to TRBJ1-1; 7 bases line up with TRBD1. V lost 8 bases, J lost 1 base, and 4 bases stayed unmatched. The CDR3 extends over 13 amino acids. In DNA form, the CDR3 reads TGTGCCAGCCAAGACAGGGAGAACACTGAAGCTTTCTTT. Amino acids: CASQDRENTEAFF.

In this sample, this clonotype turned up many times. This sequence joins TRBV3-1 and TRBJ2-1; D unclear. Trimming left V 0 bases short and J 0 bases short, with 6 bases between. Germline CDR1 is LGHDT and CDR2 is YNNKEL (reference sequence). The CDR3 has 15 residues. The DNA for the CDR3 is TGTGCCAGCAGCCAAGATTGGCGCTCCTACAATGAGCAGTTCTTC. Encoded protein: CASSQDWRSYNEQFF.

This chain joins TRBV6-5 and TRBJ2-3; 12 nucleotides align to TRBD1. Per germline, CDR1 MNHEY and CDR2 SVGAGI. J lost 6 bases, V lost 4 bases, and 5 bases had no gene match. The CDR3 covers 15 residues. The DNA for the CDR3 is TGTGCCAGCAGTTCGGGACAGGGGGCAGGGGATACGCAGTATTTT. Amino acid sequence: CASSSGQGAGDTQYF.

Many counts were recorded for this clonotype. The chain employs TRBV4-2 and TRBJ2-3; D call uncertain. CDR1 LGHNA and CDR2 YNFKEQ come from the germline V gene. With 3 bases removed from V and 4 bases from J, the gap between germline ends came to 8 bases. The CDR3 totals 13 residues. The CDR3, as DNA: TGTGCCAGCAGCCAGCTAGAGCCAGATACGCAGTATTTT. Residues: CASSQLEPDTQYF.

For the CDR3, the DNA is TGTGCCAGCAGCGTAGCTCTCGGAGTGACTGAAGCTTTCTTT. Protein product: CASSVALGVTEAFF. This chain uses TRBV9 with TRBJ1-1; D is unclear. The length of the CDR3 is 14 residues. Germline-derived CDR1 and CDR2 are SGDLS and YYNGEE. Trimming shortened V by 0 bases and J by 5 bases, and 11 bases separated the two germline ends.

The chain combines TRBV4-2 with TRBJ1-6, with TRBD1 identical over 8 bases. Germline trimming cut 0 bases from V and 4 bases from J; bases unmatched to any gene: 5. The germline gives CDR1 LGHNA, CDR2 YNFKEQ. The CDR3 has 17 amino acids. CDR3: CASSQETGGGYNSPLHF. The CDR3 DNA reads as TGTGCCAGCAGCCAAGAAACAGGGGGAGGGTATAATTCACCCCTCCACTTT.

The V gene is TRBV3-1, the J gene TRBJ1-5; 7 bases align to TRBD1. With 3 bases clipped from V and 6 bases from J, the junction kept 11 bases outside the gene matches. The CDR3 runs to 16 residues. Germline CDR1 LGHDT, CDR2 YNNKEL (reference sequence). CDR3 sequence: CASSHLLTGRVQPQHF. Here the CDR3 DNA reads TGTGCCAGCAGCCACCTTCTGACAGGGAGGGTTCAGCCCCAGCATTTT.

This chain connects TRBV13 to TRBJ2-5; D gene uncertain. Germline V gene sequence: CDR1 PRHDT, CDR2 FYEKMQ (reference sequence). The V and J ends lost 5 bases and 3 bases respectively, with 10 bases between them. This CDR3 contains 13 residues. The CDR3 nucleotides are TGTGCCAGCAGCCGCATCGCAGAAGAGACCCAGTACTTC. This encodes CASSRIAEETQYF.

This clonotype was found many times. The chain joins TRBV7-2 to TRBJ2-1, with D uncertain. The germline V gene has CDR1 SGHTA and CDR2 FQGNSA. The V and J ends lost 3 bases and 3 bases respectively, with 3 bases between them. This CDR3 contains 12 residues. The DNA of the CDR3 is TGTGCCAGCAGCTTCGGCTACAATGAGCAGTTCTTC. As protein: CASSFGYNEQFF. The full variable domain, completed using reference TRBV7-2 and TRBJ2-1, is GAGVSQSPSNKVTEKGKDVELRCDPISGHTALYWYRQSLGQGLEFLIYFQGNSAPDKSGLPSDRFSAERTGGSVSTLTIQRTQQEDSAVYLCASSFGYNEQFFGPGTRLTVL.

This clonotype was seen a few times. The chain recombines TRBV6-4 with TRBJ2-3; perhaps TRBD2 as D (5 bases). Germline CDR1 is MRHNA and CDR2 is SNTAGT. The CDR3 runs 15 residues. Trimming left V 4 bases short and J 4 bases short, with 15 bases between. The DNA for the CDR3 is TGTGCCAGCAGTGCTCTAGCAAGGTTAGCAGATACGCAGTATTTT. The encoded protein is CASSALARLADTQYF.

V is TRBV12-5 and J is TRBJ1-1; 7 positions match TRBD1. J gave up 1 base and V 7 bases, and 3 bases lay outside the gene matches. Germline V gives CDR1 LGHNT, CDR2 FRNRAP. CDR3 length: 13 amino acids. In DNA form, the CDR3 reads TGTGCTAGTGTTGACAGGGCGAACACTGAAGCTTTCTTT. It specifies CASVDRANTEAFF.

This clonotype showed up just a few times. The rearrangement joins TRBV4-1 to TRBJ2-3, with 9 bases matching TRBD2. The CDR3 sequence is 18 residues long. V gave up 1 base and J gave up 3 bases; unmatched junction bases: 11. CDR1 and CDR2 (germline): MGHRA, YSYEKL. CDR3 loop: CASSQVGGGEHRTDTQYF. CDR3 in DNA: TGCGCCAGCAGCCAAGTGGGCGGGGGGGAGCATAGGACAGATACGCAGTATTTT.

This clonotype was seen only a few times. This rearrangement joins TRBV7-8 to TRBJ1-4; D is unresolved. Germline loops: CDR1 SGHVS, CDR2 FQNEAQ. Trimming removed 3 bases from V and 0 bases from J, with 11 bases in between. The CDR3 spans 16 residues. For the CDR3, the DNA is TGTGCCAGCAGCTTGGTACGACTAGCAACTAATGAAAAACTGTTTTTT. Translating gives CASSLVRLATNEKLFF.

A few counts support this clonotype. The rearrangement joins TRBV4-2 to TRBJ2-1; D uncertain. The germline V and J ends were trimmed by 0 bases and 2 bases, with 14 bases remaining between them. The CDR3 loop spans 17 amino acids. Germline loops: CDR1 LGHNA, CDR2 YNFKEQ. The CDR3 loop reads CASSQDTTVGAYNEQFF. The CDR3 DNA follows: TGTGCCAGCAGCCAAGATACCACGGTTGGGGCCTACAATGAGCAGTTCTTC.

The chain links TRBV20-1 to TRBJ2-5; weak D call: TRBD1 (5 bases). The CDR3 has 13 residues. Germline CDR1 DFQATT, CDR2 SNEGSKA (reference sequence). With 2 bases removed from V and 5 bases from J, the gap between germline ends came to 12 bases. The CDR3 region is CSARYWGGETQYF. The CDR3 DNA is TGCAGTGCTAGATACTGGGGCGGTGAGACCCAGTACTTC.

The chain couples TRBV4-3 to TRBJ2-3, with 9 bases lining up with TRBD1. The CDR3 extends over 16 amino acids. Germline assignment: CDR1 LGHNA and CDR2 YSLEER. V trimming: 0 bases; J trimming: 3 bases; junction bases outside the gene matches: 4. The CDR3 loop is CASSQDRTGATDTQYF. CDR3 nucleotides: TGCGCCAGCAGCCAAGATCGGACAGGGGCTACAGATACGCAGTATTTT.

This chain joins TRBV4-1 and TRBJ1-1; possibly TRBD1 for D (5 bases). Trimming cost V 1 base and J 4 bases, with 13 bases left between them. CDR1 and CDR2 (germline): MGHRA, YSYEKL. The CDR3 length is 15 residues. CDR3 sequence reads: CASSQVLGGGTEAFF. CDR3 coding DNA: TGCGCCAGCAGCCAAGTCCTCGGGGGGGGCACTGAAGCTTTCTTT.

The rearrangement joins TRBV7-2 to TRBJ2-2; D remains unclear. The V end lost 1 base, the J end lost 4 bases, and 7 bases lay between the germline ends. CDR1 is SGHTA, CDR2 FQGNSA, per germline. The CDR3 has 14 amino acids. DNA of the CDR3: TGTGCCAGCAGCTTAGGAGTTTCCACCGGGGAGCTGTTTTTT. This translates into CASSLGVSTGELFF.

This clonotype was seen more than once but under ten times. The rearrangement uses TRBV5-1 and TRBJ2-2, with unresolved D. CDR1 and CDR2 from the germline V gene are SGHRS and YFSETQ. Trimming removed 2 bases from V and 4 bases from J, with 12 bases in between. CDR3 length equals 15 residues. CDR3 coding DNA: TGCGCCAGCAGCTTAGAACTGTCTAGCACCGGGGAGCTGTTTTTT. Its translation is CASSLELSSTGELFF.

This clonotype was observed a handful of times. The rearrangement uses TRBV4-2 and TRBJ2-2; TRBD2 might be the D (6 bases). The germline V gene has CDR1 LGHNA and CDR2 YNFKEQ. The CDR3 is 16 residues long. Trimming pared 3 bases from V and 7 bases from J, leaving 18 bases between. The CDR3 sequence: CASSQGGNSPGGELFF. CDR3 DNA sequence: TGTGCCAGCAGCCAGGGAGGTAACTCCCCTGGCGGGGAGCTGTTTTTT.

This clonotype was recorded a few times. The chain carries TRBV12-3 or TRBV12-4 and TRBJ1-5, with a tentative D call TRBD1 (6 bases). The germline V and J ends were trimmed by 5 bases and 6 bases, with 14 bases remaining between them. The CDR3 has 14 amino acids. CDR3 in DNA: TGTGCCAGCAGTACCCGGACAGCGGGTCAGCCCCAGCATTTT. Its translation is CASSTRTAGQPQHF.

The sample holds a few counts of this clonotype. The rearrangement uses TRBV4-3 and TRBJ2-2; no reliable D call. Trimming left V 0 bases short and J 3 bases short, with 11 bases between. This CDR3 is 16 amino acids long. The germline V gene has CDR1 LGHNA and CDR2 YSLEER. The CDR3 nucleotides are TGCGCCAGCAGCCAAGATGTGAGGTCGTACACCGGGGAGCTGTTTTTT. Translation gives CASSQDVRSYTGELFF.

CDR3 amino acids: CSARDVGHEQFF. For the CDR3, the DNA is TGCAGTGCTAGAGATGTGGGACATGAGCAGTTCTTC. The chain links TRBV20-1 to TRBJ2-1; D may match TRBD1 or TRBD2 (5 bases each). This CDR3 is 12 amino acids long. V was pared by 0 bases and J by 8 bases, with 8 bases between. CDR1 DFQATT and CDR2 SNEGSKA come from the germline V gene (reference sequence).

With respect to this clonotype: One base away lies a much larger clone, so this may be a sequencing read error. The chain combines TRBV6-5 with TRBJ2-7; D possibly uses TRBD1 or TRBD2 (5 bases each). This CDR3 comprises 14 residues. From germline, CDR1 is MNHEY and CDR2 SVGAGI. CDR3 sequence reads: CASSYGTPLGEQDF. For the CDR3, the DNA is TGTGCCAGCAGTTACGGGACCCCCCTCGGCGAGCAGGACTTC.

This clonotype was seen repeatedly, ten times or more. CDR3 protein: CASSSTGGRTDTQYF. CDR3 DNA: TGCGCCAGCAGCTCCACGGGGGGCCGCACAGATACGCAGTATTTT. The chain uses TRBV5-1 and TRBJ2-3, with D perhaps matching TRBD2 (7 bases). V was cut by 3 bases and J by 1 base, with 12 bases left in between. Germline V gene sequence: CDR1 SGHRS, CDR2 YFSETQ. The CDR3 runs to 15 residues.

The rearrangement joins TRBV25-1 to TRBJ2-7, with a tentative D call TRBD1 (7 bases). This CDR3 contains 14 residues. The V and J ends lost 6 bases and 3 bases respectively, with 15 bases between them. Germline CDR1 and CDR2: MGHDK and SYGVNS. The chain's CDR3 is CASSRSGGIYEQYF. CDR3 bases: TGTGCCAGCAGCCGATCAGGGGGGATCTACGAGCAGTACTTC.

V is TRBV18 and J is TRBJ2-7; either TRBD1 or TRBD2 may fit D (5 bases each). Germline values: CDR1 KGHSH, CDR2 LQKENI. The CDR3 length is 14 residues. With 2 bases removed from V and 0 bases from J, the gap between germline ends came to 8 bases. As DNA, the CDR3 is TGTGCCAGCTCACCATGGGACGGCTCCTACGAGCAGTACTTC. It encodes CASSPWDGSYEQYF.

The rearrangement joins TRBV5-4 to TRBJ2-2; 7 bases align to TRBD1. Germline CDR1 reads SGHNT; CDR2 reads YYREEE (reference sequence). V shed 4 bases and J 1 base; nucleotides not matched to a gene: 4. The CDR3 has 15 residues. CDR3 nucleotides: TGTGCCAGCAGCCAGACAGGGCAGAACACCGGGGAGCTGTTTTTT. This sequence encodes CASSQTGQNTGELFF.

The CDR3 protein is CASSPLGSGQGQETQYF. CDR3 nucleotides: TGTGCCAGCTCACCACTCGGGTCGGGACAGGGCCAAGAGACCCAGTACTTC. This rearrangement joins TRBV18 to TRBJ2-5; 9 positions agree with TRBD1. The germline CDR1 and CDR2 sequences are KGHSH and LQKENI. The CDR3 covers 17 residues. Germline trimming cut 1 base from V and 1 base from J; bases unmatched to any gene: 7.